These 5 T cell receptor beta chains were sequenced from one sample in a study of glioma-infiltrating T cells (dated by TCRdb to 2015 to 2016). The instrument given in TCRdb is Illumina MiSeq. TCR alpha and beta CDR3 regions were amplified with the iRepertoire nested amplicon-rescue multiplex PCR (arm-PCR) platform from RNA. The raw public data were reprocessed by TCRdb itself: fastp quality trimming at Q25, MiXCR clonotype calling, in-frame beta chains only. Each entry merges the rows of one CDR3 protein and shows their most common DNA and genes. Counted in this sample were under 150,000 distinct CDR3 sequences; around 25% of them appeared once. The top ten clonotypes cover around a quarter of the sample. Sequenced: glioma tissue, nonneoplastic brain tissue, or PBMCs (not recorded which). These receptors were collected from a human donor with low-grade glioma or glioblastoma, undergoing nonglioma brain surgery, or in good health (not recorded which).

In its sample, this clonotype was seen once. The chain couples TRBV6-6 to TRBJ2-2; D gene uncertain. Trimming pared 0 bases from V and 8 bases from J, leaving 7 bases between. The CDR3 is made up of 13 amino acids. CDR1 and CDR2 from the germline V gene are MNHNY and SVGAGI (reference sequence). The CDR3: CASSYSTGGELFF. DNA for the CDR3: TGTGCCAGCAGTTACTCGACCGGGGGGGAGCTGTTTTTT.

The sample holds a few counts of this clonotype. The rearrangement links TRBV7-3 to TRBJ2-3; 9 nucleotides line up with TRBD2. The CDR3 length is 15 residues. With V trimmed by 2 bases and J by 3 bases, 3 bases remained unmatched. Germline-derived CDR1 and CDR2 are SGHTA and FQGTGA. In DNA, the CDR3 is TGTGCCAGCAGCTTAGCGGGGGGGCCGACAGATACGCAGTATTTT. Its protein is CASSLAGGPTDTQYF.

In regard to this clonotype: This may be a read error, as it is one base from a much larger clone. This chain links TRBV6-2 or TRBV6-3 with TRBJ1-2; TRBD1 is a possible D gene (5 bases). Germline values: CDR1 MNHEY, CDR2 SVGEGT. This CDR3 contains 15 residues. V lost 4 bases and J lost 5, with 17 bases in between. The CDR3 DNA reads TGTGCCAGCAGTTTAATGACAGAAATCGGGTATGGCTACACCTTC. This codes for CASSLMTEIGYGYTF.

This clonotype occurred a few times. V gene TRBV3-1 combines with J gene TRBJ1-5; 8 bases are a match to TRBD1. This CDR3 comprises 17 residues. Per germline, CDR1 LGHDT and CDR2 YNNKEL (reference sequence). V lost 5 bases to trimming and J lost 3 bases; unmatched junction nucleotides: 12. The CDR3 here is CASSGRQGPNPNQPQHF. The CDR3 region has the DNA TGTGCCAGCAGCGGTCGACAGGGGCCCAATCCCAATCAGCCCCAGCATTTT.

The genes are TRBV2 and TRBJ1-2; D unresolved. Germline V CDR1 and CDR2: SNHLY, FYNNEI. The V end was cut by 5 bases, the J end by 4 bases, with 14 bases between. The CDR3 covers 14 residues. The CDR3 region has the DNA TGTGCCAGCAGTACCCCTGCCGAGATCTATGGCTACACCTTC. Residues: CASSTPAEIYGYTF.